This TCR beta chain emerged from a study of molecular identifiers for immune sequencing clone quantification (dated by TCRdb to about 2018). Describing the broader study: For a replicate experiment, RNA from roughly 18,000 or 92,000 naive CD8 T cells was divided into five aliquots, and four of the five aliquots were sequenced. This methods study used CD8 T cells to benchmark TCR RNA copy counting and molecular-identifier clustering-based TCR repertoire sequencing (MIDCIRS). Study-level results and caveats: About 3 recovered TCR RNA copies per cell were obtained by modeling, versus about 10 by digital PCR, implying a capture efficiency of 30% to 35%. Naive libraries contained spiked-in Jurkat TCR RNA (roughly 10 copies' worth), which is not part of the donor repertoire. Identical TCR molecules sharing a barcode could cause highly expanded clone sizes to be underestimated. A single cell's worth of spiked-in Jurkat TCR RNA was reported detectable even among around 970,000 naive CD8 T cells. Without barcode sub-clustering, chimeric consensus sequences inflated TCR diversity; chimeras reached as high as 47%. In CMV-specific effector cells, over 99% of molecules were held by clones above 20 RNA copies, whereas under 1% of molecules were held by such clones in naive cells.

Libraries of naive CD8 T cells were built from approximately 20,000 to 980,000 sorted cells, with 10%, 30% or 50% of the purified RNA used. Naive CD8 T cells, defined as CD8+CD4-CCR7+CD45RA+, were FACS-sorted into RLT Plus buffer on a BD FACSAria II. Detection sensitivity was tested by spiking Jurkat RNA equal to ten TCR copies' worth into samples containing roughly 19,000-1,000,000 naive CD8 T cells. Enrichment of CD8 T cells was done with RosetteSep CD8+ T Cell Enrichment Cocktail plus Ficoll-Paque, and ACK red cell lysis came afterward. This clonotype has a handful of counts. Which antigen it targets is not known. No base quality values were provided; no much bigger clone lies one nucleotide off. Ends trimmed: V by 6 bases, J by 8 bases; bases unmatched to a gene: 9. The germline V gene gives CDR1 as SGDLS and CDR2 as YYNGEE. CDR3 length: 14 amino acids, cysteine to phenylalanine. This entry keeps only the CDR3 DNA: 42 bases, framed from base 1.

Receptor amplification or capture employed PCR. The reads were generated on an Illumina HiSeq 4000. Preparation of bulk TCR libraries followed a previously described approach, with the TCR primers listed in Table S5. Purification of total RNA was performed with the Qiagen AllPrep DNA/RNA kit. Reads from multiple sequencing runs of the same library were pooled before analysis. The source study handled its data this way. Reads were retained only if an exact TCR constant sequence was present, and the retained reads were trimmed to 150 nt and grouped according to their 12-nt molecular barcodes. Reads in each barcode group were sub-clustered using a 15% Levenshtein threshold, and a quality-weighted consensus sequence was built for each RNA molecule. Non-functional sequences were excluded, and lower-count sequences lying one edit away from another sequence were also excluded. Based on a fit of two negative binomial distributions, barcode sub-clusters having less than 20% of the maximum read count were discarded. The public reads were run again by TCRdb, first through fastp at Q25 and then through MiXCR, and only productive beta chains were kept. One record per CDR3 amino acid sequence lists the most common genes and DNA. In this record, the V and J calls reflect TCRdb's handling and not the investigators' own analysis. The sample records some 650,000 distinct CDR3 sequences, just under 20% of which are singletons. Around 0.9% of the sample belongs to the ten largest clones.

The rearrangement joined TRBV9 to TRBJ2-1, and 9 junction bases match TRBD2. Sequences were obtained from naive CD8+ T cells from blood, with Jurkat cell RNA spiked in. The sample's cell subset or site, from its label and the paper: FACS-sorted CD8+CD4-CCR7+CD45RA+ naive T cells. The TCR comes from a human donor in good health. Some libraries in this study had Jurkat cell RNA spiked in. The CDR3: CASNPSGDSDEQFF. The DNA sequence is TGTGCCAGCAATCCTAGCGGGGATAGCGATGAGCAGTTCTTC.